This entry lists 28 T cell receptor beta chains sequenced from one sample in a study of T cells in Graves' hyperthyroidism and ophthalmopathy. RNA transcripts served as the template for amplifying TCR beta CDR3 regions. HTBI primers drove first-round RT-PCR of the TCR CDR3. In TCRdb, the multiplex PCR reads were re-called with MiXCR into one record per CDR3 protein. The data show about 270,000 distinct CDR3 sequences, approximately 16% seen once. Source material: blood. These receptors all stem from a woman aged 45 to 65 with Graves' hyperthyroidism that later progressed to Graves' ophthalmopathy.

This clonotype showed up many times. The chain carries TRBV6-5 and TRBJ2-2; maybe TRBD1 (7 bases). Trimming left V 1 base short and J 7 bases short, with 16 bases between. CDR1 and CDR2 (germline): MNHEY, SVGAGI. This CDR3 comprises 16 residues. The CDR3 nucleotides read TGTGCCAGCAGTTACTATAGGGCAGGGGGAGGCGGGGAGCTGTTTTTT. Translated: CASSYYRAGGGGELFF.

Turning to this clonotype: A read error may produce the germline difference seen at one junction end. V and J are TRBV12-3 or TRBV12-4 and TRBJ1-1; 7 bases agree with TRBD1. The CDR3 totals 11 residues. In DNA, the CDR3 is TGTGCCAGCAGCTTAGACAGGGACGCTTTCTTT. Amino acid sequence: CASSLDRDAFF.

Ten or more counts support this clonotype. The CDR3 DNA reads as TGCGCCAGCAGCTGGAGCAGGGGCGGGAACACTGAAGCTTTCTTT. This translates into CASSWSRGGNTEAFF. The chain links TRBV5-1 to TRBJ1-1; possible D gene TRBD1, 6 bases. Between the trimmed V and J ends, which lost 3 bases and 1 base, there was a span of 13 bases. Germline loops: CDR1 SGHRS, CDR2 YFSETQ. CDR3 length: 15 residues.

This clonotype was observed many times. CDR3 sequence reads: CASSFLGHQETQYF. The CDR3 DNA is TGTGCCAGCAGCTTTCTCGGGCACCAAGAGACCCAGTACTTC. The V call is TRBV11-2, the J call TRBJ2-5; no clear D. The ends were cut back, 3 bases at V and 0 bases at J, with 8 bases in the middle. In germline, CDR1 is SGHAT, CDR2 FQNNGV. The CDR3 is 14 residues long.

This clonotype was observed many times. V and J are TRBV7-2 and TRBJ2-7, with 11 bases lining up with TRBD2. CDR3 length equals 13 residues. Germline-derived CDR1 and CDR2 are SGHTA and FQGNSA. The ends lost 8 bases at V and 4 bases at J; junction bases unmatched: 4. The chain's CDR3 is CASGTSGSYEQYF. As DNA, the CDR3 is TGTGCCAGCGGAACTAGCGGGAGTTACGAGCAGTACTTC.

This clonotype occurred many times. The chain carries TRBV2 and TRBJ1-3; 8 nucleotides match TRBD1. CDR1 is SNHLY, CDR2 FYNNEI, per germline. This CDR3 spans 16 amino acids. V was clipped by 7 bases and J by 3 bases; unmatched bases: 11. In DNA form, the CDR3 reads TGTGCCAGCACCTCGACGCCAGGGGGCGATGGAAACACCATATATTTT. Amino acids: CASTSTPGGDGNTIYF.

This clonotype has ten or more counts. The V call is TRBV28, the J call TRBJ1-1; the D is unclear. The CDR3 length is 15 residues. Germline V gene sequence: CDR1 MDHEN, CDR2 SYDVKM. Trimming pared 3 bases from V and 2 bases from J, leaving 13 bases between. CDR3 sequence (DNA): TGTGCCAGCAGTTTCCCTTCAGGTACTAACACTGAAGCTTTCTTT. Translating gives CASSFPSGTNTEAFF.

The rearrangement links TRBV29-1 to TRBJ1-1; TRBD1 is a possible D gene (6 bases). With 7 bases removed from V and 5 bases from J, the gap between germline ends came to 14 bases. Germline CDR1 reads SQVTM; CDR2 reads ANQGSEA. CDR3 length equals 12 residues. In DNA form, the CDR3 reads TGCAGCGGGAGGGGGGGAGGAACTGAAGCTTTCTTT. Translation: CSGRGGGTEAFF.

This clonotype was observed at least ten times. The chain employs TRBV5-1 and TRBJ2-3; a weak D match, TRBD2 (7 bases). This CDR3 is built from 15 residues. Looked up from germline, CDR1 is SGHRS and CDR2 is YFSETQ. V was clipped by 1 base and J by 5 bases, with 14 bases between them. For the CDR3, the DNA is TGCGCCAGCAGCTTGTGGACAAGGGGGGGAGATACGCAGTATTTT. This codes for CASSLWTRGGDTQYF.

This clonotype was seen repeatedly, ten times or more. This chain uses TRBV29-1 with TRBJ2-2, with TRBD2 as a possible D gene (5 bases). The CDR3 loop spans 13 amino acids. V lost 3 bases, J lost 4 bases, and 9 bases lay in between. CDR1 and CDR2 from the germline V gene are SQVTM and ANQGSEA. DNA for the CDR3: TGCAGCGTTGAGAGGGATAGCACCGGGGAGCTGTTTTTT. Its translation is CSVERDSTGELFF.

This clonotype has a count of ten or more. CDR3 sequence (DNA): TGTGCCAGCAGTTACTCGGACTCGAGGCAGCCCCAGCATTTT. Amino acids: CASSYSDSRQPQHF. This chain joins TRBV6-2 or TRBV6-3 and TRBJ1-5; D unresolved. The CDR3 is made up of 14 amino acids. The V gene lost 0 bases and the J gene lost 7 bases, with 10 bases spanning the gap. The germline V gene encodes CDR1 MNHEY and CDR2 SVGEGT.

This sequence joins TRBV5-4 and TRBJ2-3, with D perhaps TRBD2 (5 bases). Trimming pared 2 bases from V and 4 bases from J, leaving 17 bases between. Germline-derived CDR1 and CDR2 are SGHNT and YYREEE (reference sequence). This CDR3 has 16 amino acids. CDR3 nucleotide sequence: TGTGCCAGCAGCTTAAAAGCTAGCCAGTTCCCAGATACGCAGTATTTT. Amino acid sequence: CASSLKASQFPDTQYF.

This clonotype occurred many times. The genes are TRBV28 and TRBJ2-4; 13 bases match TRBD2. In germline, CDR1 is MDHEN, CDR2 SYDVKM. Germline trimming cut 7 bases from V and 8 bases from J; bases unmatched to any gene: 17. The CDR3 totals 18 residues. The CDR3 nucleotides are TGTGCCAGCAAAGGGAGCCTTGGACTAGCGGGAGACCGAGACATTCAGTACTTC. Its protein product is CASKGSLGLAGDRDIQYF.

This clonotype has ten or more counts. V gene TRBV6-2 or TRBV6-3 combines with J gene TRBJ2-5; no reliable D call. CDR1 MNHEY and CDR2 SVGEGT come from the germline V gene. The length of the CDR3 is 12 residues. V lost 10 bases to trimming and J lost 1 base, with 10 bases between them. CDR3 residues: CATSRRQETQYF. In nucleotides, the CDR3 is TGTGCCACCTCCCGCCGCCAAGAGACCCAGTACTTC.

To note about this clonotype: One base away lies a much larger clone, so this may be a sequencing read error. The genes are TRBV12-3 or TRBV12-4 and TRBJ1-2; no clear D gene. Trimming stripped 6 bases from V and 8 bases from J, with 16 bases between. This CDR3 comprises 13 residues. CDR3 in DNA: TGTGCCAGCAGCCCTACAAGGAATCGCGGCTACACCTTC. Its translation is CASSPTRNRGYTF.

This clonotype showed up many times. The chain combines TRBV18 with TRBJ1-1; perhaps TRBD1 as D (5 bases). The CDR3 is 13 amino acids. V lost 3 bases, J lost 6 bases, and 11 bases lay in between. Germline V lookup: CDR1 KGHSH, CDR2 LQKENI. This chain's CDR3 is CASSPGGAAEAFF. The CDR3 region has the DNA TGTGCCAGCTCACCGGGAGGGGCGGCTGAAGCTTTCTTT.

This clonotype came up many times. The chain recombines TRBV14 with TRBJ2-3; weak D call: TRBD1 (6 bases). Germline V gives CDR1 SGHDN, CDR2 FVKESK. This CDR3 region has 15 residues. Trimming pared 0 bases from V and 4 bases from J, leaving 11 bases between. CDR3 protein: CASSQERGFADTQYF. The DNA for the CDR3 is TGTGCCAGCAGCCAAGAAAGGGGGTTCGCAGATACGCAGTATTTT.

There are many counts of this clonotype. This rearrangement joins TRBV3-1 to TRBJ2-7; TRBD2 matches 7 bases. The trim removed 1 base at V and 3 bases at J, leaving 3 bases unmatched. The CDR3 is 14 amino acids. The V gene's germline CDR1 is LGHDT and CDR2 YNNKEL (reference sequence). CDR3 sequence reads: CASSQVGTNYEQYF. Here the CDR3 DNA reads TGTGCCAGCAGCCAAGTCGGGACTAACTACGAGCAGTACTTC.

This clonotype has at least ten counts. The chain recombines TRBV20-1 with TRBJ2-5; 7 nucleotides align to TRBD1. Trimming removed 5 bases from V and 1 base from J; junction bases left unmatched: 13. The CDR3 is 16 amino acids. CDR1 is DFQATT and CDR2 is SNEGSKA in the germline V gene (reference sequence). CDR3 sequence: CSAYTADRSSQETQYF. In DNA, the CDR3 is TGCAGTGCTTATACGGCGGACAGGAGCAGCCAAGAGACCCAGTACTTC.

The table lists this clonotype with many counts. This chain connects TRBV29-1 to TRBJ2-7; no firm D call. From germline, CDR1 is SQVTM and CDR2 ANQGSEA. With 4 bases removed from V and 4 bases from J, the gap between germline ends came to 17 bases. The CDR3 runs 14 residues. DNA for the CDR3: TGCAGCGTTGTACGGACCGGGCCTTTTTACGAGCAGTACTTC. It specifies CSVVRTGPFYEQYF.

Many counts were recorded for this clonotype. The chain employs TRBV5-8 and TRBJ2-1, with D possibly being TRBD1 (6 bases). This CDR3 has 14 residues. Germline loops: CDR1 SGHTS, CDR2 YDEGEE. The V gene lost 4 bases and the J gene lost 4 bases, with 12 bases spanning the gap. The CDR3 DNA reads TGTGCCAGCAGCCCCCGAGGACAGTACAATGAGCAGTTCTTC. Amino acid sequence: CASSPRGQYNEQFF.

In this sample, this clonotype turned up many times. J is TRBJ2-7 and V is TRBV5-1; 7 bases map to TRBD1. V lost 3 bases and J lost 2; bases outside the gene matches: 11. The CDR3 loop spans 16 amino acids. Looked up from germline, CDR1 is SGHRS and CDR2 is YFSETQ. The CDR3 sequence: CASSWGPAGTAYEQYF. The CDR3, as DNA: TGCGCCAGCAGCTGGGGACCCGCCGGGACAGCCTACGAGCAGTACTTC.

This clonotype showed up many times. The chain has TRBV28 and TRBJ1-4; D uncertain. The CDR3 spans 13 residues. Germline CDR1 reads MDHEN; CDR2 reads SYDVKM. V shed 7 bases and J shed 10 bases, with 16 bases lying between them. The CDR3 DNA is TGTGCCAGCACCTCGGACCACTCGGGAAAACTGTTTTTT. As protein: CASTSDHSGKLFF.

This clonotype was counted at least ten times. The rearrangement joins TRBV19 to TRBJ1-1; 7 positions agree with TRBD1. Germline CDR1 and CDR2: LNHDA and SQIVND (reference sequence). The CDR3 is made up of 14 amino acids. The ends lost 10 bases at V and 0 bases at J; junction bases unmatched: 8. Here the CDR3 reads CATTTGYLNTEAFF. CDR3 DNA: TGTGCCACCACGACAGGGTACTTGAACACTGAAGCTTTCTTT.

At least ten counts were recorded for this clonotype. The V call is TRBV5-6, the J call TRBJ2-5; D call uncertain. Per germline, CDR1 SGHDT and CDR2 YYEEEE. V lost 0 bases and J 4 bases, leaving 7 bases between the germline ends. The CDR3 totals 13 residues. The CDR3 spells CASSLASSETQYF. In nucleotides, the CDR3 is TGTGCCAGCAGCTTGGCCTCCTCAGAGACCCAGTACTTC.

In its sample, this clonotype was seen many times. This chain connects TRBV3-1 to TRBJ1-2, with 12 positions matching TRBD1. V was pared by 4 bases and J by 7 bases, with 7 bases of the junction left unmatched. There are 15 residues in the CDR3. Germline CDR1 is LGHDT and CDR2 is YNNKEL (reference sequence). CDR3 sequence: CASSPRDRGPVGYTF. The CDR3, as DNA: TGTGCCAGCAGCCCGCGGGACAGGGGGCCGGTTGGCTACACCTTC.

This clonotype was counted a few times. The V and J genes are TRBV7-8 and TRBJ1-3, with 8 bases matching TRBD1. The V gene end was trimmed by 4 bases and the J gene end by 8 bases; junction bases not matched to a gene: 10. The CDR3 runs 15 residues. The germline V gene has CDR1 SGHVS and CDR2 FQNEAQ. CDR3 coding DNA: TGTGCCAGCAGCTCTCAGGGGGCGGTGAGCGACACCATATATTTT. The encoded protein is CASSSQGAVSDTIYF.

This clonotype was counted at least ten times. This chain uses TRBV29-1 with TRBJ2-1; D possibly matches TRBD1 or TRBD2 (5 bases each). The CDR3 runs 14 residues. Germline V gives CDR1 SQVTM, CDR2 ANQGSEA. Trimming removed 7 bases at V and 9 bases at J, with 22 bases between. CDR3 in DNA: TGCAGCGCCGCCCCGCCTAGCAATAGGGGTGAGCAGTTCTTC. It is translated as CSAAPPSNRGEQFF.